Presented here are 25 T cell receptor beta chains from one specimen sequenced in a study of ipilimumab plus nivolumab after autologous stem cell transplantation. Clones were sequenced by immunoSEQ multiplex PCR, and TCRdb holds only the in-frame ones, with some missing. The sample has roughly 23,000 clones; roughly 74% are singletons. Source: PBMCs, taken in a trial of ipilimumab plus nivolumab as post-transplant consolidation. These receptors all come from a male donor with diffuse large B-cell lymphoma.

About this clone: At the DNA level, this CDR3 is encoded by other sequences in the same sample as well. V is TRBV9 and J is TRBJ2-5; a possible D gene is TRBD1 (5 bases). V was pared by 4 bases and J by 5 bases, with 6 bases between. The length of the CDR3 is 11 residues. Germline values: CDR1 SGDLS, CDR2 YYNGEE. CDR3 sequence: CASSRGETQYF. CDR3 coding DNA: TGTGCCAGCAGCAGGGGCGAGACCCAGTACTTC.

This rearrangement joins TRBV5-1 to TRBJ1-1, with D perhaps matching TRBD1 (5 bases). The V end lost 2 bases, the J end lost 4 bases, and 12 bases lay between the germline ends. This CDR3 spans 14 amino acids. Germline lookup yields CDR1 SGHRS and CDR2 YFSETQ. The CDR3, as DNA: TGCGCCAGCAGCTTCCAGGGCGGGGGCACTGAAGCTTTCTTT. Protein sequence: CASSFQGGGTEAFF.

The chain carries TRBV10-2 and TRBJ1-4; maybe TRBD1 (6 bases). The germline gives CDR1 WSHSY, CDR2 SAAADI. V lost 6 bases and J 8 bases, leaving 19 bases between the germline ends. This CDR3 is built from 15 residues. CDR3 amino acids: CASRGGVGESEKLFF. The CDR3 DNA is TGCGCCAGCAGGGGGGGCGTCGGGGAATCGGAAAAACTGTTTTTT.

The rearrangement joins TRBV6-1 to TRBJ2-7, with 9 nucleotides matching TRBD1. The CDR3 has 13 residues. V shed 9 bases, J shed 5 bases, and the junction held 8 bases outside the gene matches. Germline V gives CDR1 MNHNS, CDR2 SASEGT. CDR3 loop: CASTGTGLNEQYF. The CDR3 DNA is TGTGCCAGTACCGGGACAGGGCTAAACGAGCAGTACTTC.

This clone has only one observation. The chain is built from TRBV5-6 and TRBJ2-7, with TRBD2 matching 14 bases. Trimming cost V 4 bases and J 6 bases; bases outside gene matches: 6. This CDR3 has 15 amino acids. CDR1 is SGHDT and CDR2 is YYEEEE in the germline V gene. The CDR3 region is CASSGTSGSLFEQYF. CDR3 in DNA: TGTGCCAGCAGCGGGACTAGCGGGAGTCTTTTCGAGCAGTACTTC.

The chain links TRBV5-1 to TRBJ2-7, with D possibly matching TRBD1 (5 bases). CDR1 and CDR2 (germline): SGHRS, YFSETQ. V was trimmed by 4 bases and J by 2 bases, leaving 10 bases between them. The CDR3 totals 13 residues. This CDR3 is CASSMTATYEQYF. CDR3 coding DNA: TGCGCCAGCAGCATGACAGCCACCTACGAGCAGTACTTC.

The chain links TRBV19 to TRBJ1-2; D perhaps matches TRBD1 (5 bases). The CDR3 extends over 11 amino acids. The germline V gene encodes CDR1 LNHDA and CDR2 SQIVND (reference sequence). The germline V and J ends were trimmed by 6 bases and 8 bases, with 10 bases remaining between them. The CDR3 DNA is TGTGCCAGTAGCTGGGGGGACGGCTACACCTTC. It yields the protein CASSWGDGYTF.

The CDR3 nucleotides read TGTGCCAGCAGTTACAAACGGGCCCTGGATGGCTACACCTTC. Translating gives CASSYKRALDGYTF. The genes are TRBV6-6 and TRBJ1-2, with no clear D. The length of the CDR3 is 14 residues. Germline values: CDR1 MNHNY, CDR2 SVGAGI (reference sequence). V dropped 2 bases and J dropped 6 bases, with 13 bases sitting between them.

V and J are TRBV4-1 and TRBJ2-7, with TRBD2 identical over 13 bases. The V gene end was trimmed by 3 bases and the J gene end by 7 bases; junction bases not matched to a gene: 3. CDR3 length: 14 residues. In germline, CDR1 is MGHRA, CDR2 YSYEKL. The DNA of the CDR3 is TGCGCCAGCAGCCAGGGACTAGCGGGAACTGAGCAGTACTTC. The encoded protein is CASSQGLAGTEQYF.

The rearrangement joins TRBV18 to TRBJ2-1, with D unclear. From germline, CDR1 is KGHSH and CDR2 LQKENI. This CDR3 is 18 amino acids long. V was clipped by 3 bases and J by 10 bases, with 28 bases between them. CDR3: CASSPPVADRSVSSEQFF. In DNA form, the CDR3 reads TGTGCCAGCTCACCCCCGGTGGCAGACCGGAGCGTTTCCTCGGAGCAGTTCTTC.

The chain joins TRBV27 to TRBJ2-3; no reliable D call. In germline, CDR1 is MNHEY, CDR2 SMNVEV (reference sequence). The CDR3 runs 13 residues. Trimming shortened V by 5 bases and J by 3 bases, and 9 bases separated the two germline ends. The CDR3 nucleotides read TGTGCCAGCAGTATAAGTAGGACAGATACGCAGTATTTT. Translation: CASSISRTDTQYF.

The chain carries TRBV6-6 and TRBJ2-3; D is unclear. The CDR3 totals 14 residues. V was shortened by 7 bases and J by 0 bases, with 11 bases between the two germline ends. The V gene's germline CDR1 is MNHNY and CDR2 SVGAGI (reference sequence). Written as DNA, the CDR3 is TGTGCCAGCACCCCAGGACCAAGCACAGATACGCAGTATTTT. It encodes CASTPGPSTDTQYF.

V usage is TRBV11-2 and J usage is TRBJ2-2; TRBD1 matches at 8 bases. Germline V CDR1 and CDR2: SGHAT, FQNNGV. The CDR3 is 14 residues long. With 6 bases clipped from V and 4 bases from J, the junction kept 4 bases outside the gene matches. CDR3 nucleotide sequence: TGTGCCAGCAGTCTCGACAGGGGCACCGGGGAGCTGTTTTTT. Protein product: CASSLDRGTGELFF.

The table lists this clone with a few counts. Written as DNA, the CDR3 is TGCGCCAGCAGCTGGGGTGGACAGCCAAACACTGAAGCTTTCTTT. As protein: CASSWGGQPNTEAFF. V usage is TRBV5-1 and J usage is TRBJ1-1; D is possibly TRBD1 (6 bases). The V end was cut by 3 bases, the J end by 2 bases, with 14 bases between. Germline CDR1 is SGHRS and CDR2 is YFSETQ. This CDR3 is built from 15 residues.

This clone was seen only a few times. The chain combines TRBV5-1 with TRBJ1-1, with D possibly TRBD1 on 6 matching bases. CDR3 length: 14 residues. CDR1 SGHRS and CDR2 YFSETQ come from the germline V gene. V lost 1 base and J 4 bases, leaving 11 bases between the germline ends. The CDR3 region has the DNA TGCGCCAGCAGCTTGCAGGGGTTGGGCACTGAAGCTTTCTTT. Its protein product is CASSLQGLGTEAFF. Looking up the rest from reference TRBV5-1 and TRBJ1-1 gives the full variable domain: KAGVTQTPRYLIKTRGQQVTLSCSPISGHRSVSWYQQTPGQGLQFLFEYFSETQRNKGNFPGRFSGRQFSNSRSEMNVSTLELGDSALYLCASSLQGLGTEAFFGQGTRLTVV.

V and J are TRBV5-6 and TRBJ1-6; 8 nucleotides agree with TRBD1. Looked up from germline, CDR1 is SGHDT and CDR2 is YYEEEE. The CDR3 consists of 15 residues. Trimming cost V 4 bases and J 9 bases; bases outside gene matches: 9. As DNA, the CDR3 is TGTGCCAGCAGCCCAAGACAGGGGTTGACTTCACCCCTCCACTTT. This gives the protein CASSPRQGLTSPLHF.

The chain couples TRBV7-3 to TRBJ2-2; D might be TRBD1 or TRBD2, each matching 5 bases. The ends were cut back, 5 bases at V and 3 bases at J, with 10 bases in the middle. The germline CDR1 and CDR2 sequences are SGHTA and FQGTGA. CDR3 length equals 14 residues. The CDR3 is CASSRGRDTGELFF. Written as DNA, the CDR3 is TGTGCCAGCAGCCGGGGCAGAGACACCGGGGAGCTGTTTTTT.

This rearrangement joins TRBV5-1 to TRBJ1-5; TRBD1 matches at 11 bases. Per germline, CDR1 SGHRS and CDR2 YFSETQ. The CDR3 consists of 15 residues. The V segment lost 3 bases and the J segment 5 bases; nucleotides outside the gene matches: 4. The DNA for the CDR3 is TGCGCCAGCAGCTGGACAGGGGGCAGGGATCAGCCCCAGCATTTT. Its protein product is CASSWTGGRDQPQHF.

This chain connects TRBV7-2 to TRBJ1-2; D remains unclear. Germline-derived CDR1 and CDR2 are SGHTA and FQGNSA. The V end was cut by 1 base, the J end by 4 bases, with 10 bases between. There are 14 residues in the CDR3. CDR3 in amino acids: CASSLGVGIYGYTF. The CDR3 DNA reads TGTGCCAGCAGCTTAGGAGTGGGGATCTATGGCTACACCTTC.

The rearrangement uses TRBV10-2 and TRBJ2-3, with D possibly TRBD2 on 5 matching bases. CDR1 WSHSY and CDR2 SAAADI come from the germline V gene. The germline V and J ends were trimmed by 6 bases and 4 bases, with 14 bases remaining between them. The CDR3 is made up of 14 amino acids. The chain's CDR3 is CASRDRTGSDTQYF. Written as DNA, the CDR3 is TGCGCCAGCAGGGACCGTACGGGGTCAGATACGCAGTATTTT.

The DNA of the CDR3 is TGTGCCAGCAGCCGCGCAGGGGTCAATGAGCAGTTCTTC. It is translated as CASSRAGVNEQFF. The chain links TRBV7-9 to TRBJ2-1; possibly TRBD1 for D (6 bases). V lost 5 bases and J 6 bases, leaving 11 bases between the germline ends. This CDR3 spans 13 amino acids. The germline CDR1 and CDR2 sequences are SEHNR and FQNEAQ (reference sequence). Full variable domain (outside the CDR3, taken from reference TRBV7-9 and TRBJ2-1): DTGVSQNPRHKITKRGQNVTFRCDPISEHNRLYWYRQTLGQGPEFLTYFQNEAQLEKSRLLSDRFSAERPKGSFSTLEIQRTEQGDSAMYLCASSRAGVNEQFFGPGTRLTVL.

The V and J genes are TRBV5-1 and TRBJ2-5; 10 nucleotides match TRBD1. Germline CDR1 reads SGHRS; CDR2 reads YFSETQ. This CDR3 is 13 amino acids long. Trimming took 5 bases from V and 5 from J; bases not matched to a gene: 3. CDR3 sequence: CASSLGQGETQYF. CDR3 nucleotide sequence: TGCGCCAGCAGTCTGGGACAGGGGGAGACCCAGTACTTC.

The chain carries TRBV30 and TRBJ1-1; D may be TRBD1 (5 bases). V was trimmed by 5 bases and J by 4 bases, leaving 20 bases between them. CDR3 size: 15 residues. Germline-derived CDR1 and CDR2 are GTSNPN and SVGIG (reference sequence). CDR3 sequence reads: CAWGPSGGSVTEAFF. CDR3 nucleotide sequence: TGTGCCTGGGGGCCCTCCGGGGGTTCTGTCACTGAAGCTTTCTTT.

The rearrangement joins TRBV18 to TRBJ2-1, with TRBD1 as a possible D gene (6 bases). The CDR3 has 16 residues. From germline, CDR1 is KGHSH and CDR2 LQKENI. Deletions cut 0 bases from V and 7 bases from J, with 16 bases between. The CDR3 loop is CASSPPSGALGNEQFF. CDR3 bases: TGTGCCAGCTCACCACCCTCAGGGGCCCTGGGAAATGAGCAGTTCTTC.

This clone was counted a single time. Here the CDR3 reads CASRRGQSTDTQYF. For the CDR3, the DNA is TGTGCCAGCAGAAGGGGACAGAGCACAGATACGCAGTATTTT. The chain couples TRBV6-1 to TRBJ2-3; 7 nucleotides align to TRBD1. Germline V lookup: CDR1 MNHNS, CDR2 SASEGT. V lost 6 bases to trimming and J lost 0 bases; unmatched junction nucleotides: 3. CDR3 length equals 14 residues.